The clone carrying this T cell receptor beta chain was detected many times. The V gene's germline CDR1 is SGHAT and CDR2 FQDESV (reference sequence). V trimming: 4 bases; J trimming: 0 bases; junction bases outside the gene matches: 8. CDR3 length: 17 residues. The data derive from a study of T cells in Graves' hyperthyroidism and ophthalmopathy. What was amplified from RNA transcripts were TCR beta CDR3 regions. First-round RT-PCR of the TCR CDR3 relied on the HTBI primer set. TCRdb itself ran the multiplex PCR reads through MiXCR, one entry per CDR3 protein. Counted here are approximately 520,000 distinct CDR3 sequences, 24% occurring once; the ten biggest clones make up 11%.

The source is a woman in her thirties with Graves' ophthalmopathy. The sample consisted of blood. The rearrangement uses TRBV11-1 and TRBJ1-3, with 8 positions matching TRBD1. The CDR3 nucleotides read TGTGCCAGCAGCTCTGGACAGGGCGACTTCTCTGGAAACACCATATATTTT. Protein sequence: CASSSGQGDFSGNTIYF.